This TCR beta chain was sequenced in a study of T cell repertoires in cytomegalovirus infection. Study-wide context: It was the public TCR beta signatures that indicated both CMV infection and matching HLA type. Study findings and constraints: There were HLA-C-restricted CMV-specific TCR beta clonotypes dominating the ex vivo response. CMV carriers with the relevant HLA were identified by cumulative public TCR beta family frequency.

The length of the CDR3 is 16 residues. Germline trimming cut 2 bases from V and 0 bases from J; bases unmatched to any gene: 7. The germline V gene has CDR1 MNHEY and CDR2 SMNVEV (reference sequence). TCRdb re-called the reads with MiXCR, one entry per CDR3 protein. The sample shows 200,000 or so distinct CDR3 sequences, roughly 19% of them seen only once. On this clonotype itself: Its antigen is unidentified.

The sequence was obtained from a human donor in good health (CMV status not recorded). Some clones in this sample may be carry-over from other donors' samples. The sample taken for sequencing was PBMCs. V usage is TRBV27 and J usage is TRBJ2-7, with 7 bases that match TRBD1. The CDR3 is CASSLKAGGSSYEQYF. The CDR3 DNA is TGTGCCAGCAGTTTAAAGGCAGGGGGTAGCTCCTACGAGCAGTACTTC.